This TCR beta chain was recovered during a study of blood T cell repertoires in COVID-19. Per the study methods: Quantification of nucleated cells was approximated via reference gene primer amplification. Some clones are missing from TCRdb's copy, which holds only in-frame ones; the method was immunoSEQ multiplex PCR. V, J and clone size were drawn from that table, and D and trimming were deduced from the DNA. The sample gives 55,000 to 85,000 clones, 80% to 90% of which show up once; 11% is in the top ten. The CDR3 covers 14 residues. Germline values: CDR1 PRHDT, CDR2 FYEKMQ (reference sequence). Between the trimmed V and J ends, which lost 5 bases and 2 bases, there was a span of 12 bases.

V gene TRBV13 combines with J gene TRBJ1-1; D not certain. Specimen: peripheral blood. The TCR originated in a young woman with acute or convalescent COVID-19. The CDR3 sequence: CASSPSVGNTEAFF. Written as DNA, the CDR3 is TGTGCCAGCAGCCCCAGCGTCGGAAACACTGAAGCTTTCTTT.